Included here is one TCR beta chain sequence, with context. Antigen unknown. This specimen comes from a study of a mutant IDH1 vaccine in newly diagnosed glioma. Study as a whole: Patients under treatment included around 60% males and 37.5% females and had a mean age of about 37 years. General study points: Vaccine-induced immune responses were detected in about 93% of patients.

Sequencing used immunoSEQ multiplex PCR; TCRdb keeps in-frame clones, though not all of them. The sample lists 30,000 to 45,000 clones, around 82% seen once, with over 4.5% in the top ten. Described time point: week 5, during vaccination. A 20-mer mutant IDH1 peptide at 300 ug was injected subcutaneously with topical imiquimod. Sequences were derived from PBMCs, sampled from a glioma patient whose treatment included an IDH1 peptide vaccine. This TCR was sampled from a middle-aged man with glioma.

CDR3 DNA sequence: TGCGCCAGCAGCTTGGGGGGCTACGACACAGATACGCAGTATTTT. As protein: CASSLGGYDTDTQYF. The chain couples TRBV5-1 to TRBJ2-3; a possible D gene is TRBD1 (5 bases). Germline CDR1 is SGHRS and CDR2 is YFSETQ. There are 15 residues in the CDR3. Trimming left V 0 bases short and J 2 bases short, with 10 bases between.